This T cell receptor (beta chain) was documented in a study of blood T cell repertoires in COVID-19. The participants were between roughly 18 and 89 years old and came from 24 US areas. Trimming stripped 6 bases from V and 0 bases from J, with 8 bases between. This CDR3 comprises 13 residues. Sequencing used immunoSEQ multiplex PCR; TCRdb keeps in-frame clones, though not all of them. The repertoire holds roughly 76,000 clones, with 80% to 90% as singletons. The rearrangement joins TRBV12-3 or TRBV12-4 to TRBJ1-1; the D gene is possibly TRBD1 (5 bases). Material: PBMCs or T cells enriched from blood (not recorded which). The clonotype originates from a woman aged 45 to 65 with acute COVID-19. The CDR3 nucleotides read TGTGCCAGCAGCTCGACAGTGAACACTGAAGCTTTCTTT. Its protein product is CASSSTVNTEAFF.